Listed below are T cell receptor beta chains from one sample, sequenced in a study of spatial heterogeneity in lung cancer. Each CDR3 protein gets one entry after TCRdb re-called the 5' RACE reads with MiXCR. The top ten hold 16% of the sample, which has roughly 120,000 distinct CDR3 sequences, roughly an eighth seen once. The sequencing here drew on PBMCs, taken at follow-up. The source of these receptors is a male donor with early-stage non-small cell lung cancer. Each CDR3 is given with its conserved first and last residue. The D gene is left open where the match is weak. For some rows the clone size is stated as once, few or many, or as a class when expanded; others skip it.

D gene: TRBD1
clone size: many
CDR3 length: 14
J gene: TRBJ2-7
V gene: TRBV5-1
CDR3 DNA: TGCGCCAGCAGCTTGGGACAGGGGCCCTACGAGCAGTACTTC
CDR3 protein: CASSLGQGPYEQYF

D gene: .
clone size: few
CDR3 length: 18
J gene: TRBJ2-1
V gene: TRBV6-2/TRBV6-3
CDR3 DNA: TGTGCCAGCAGTTACGTTTCTAGTCCGGGCAGGTCCTACAATGAGCAGTTCTTC
CDR3 protein: CASSYVSSPGRSYNEQFF

D gene: TRBD1
clone size: many
CDR3 length: 15
J gene: TRBJ1-5
V gene: TRBV12-3/TRBV12-4
CDR3 DNA: TGTGCCAGCAGTTTACCGGGACAGGGTAATCAGCCCCAGCATTTT
CDR3 protein: CASSLPGQGNQPQHF

D gene: TRBD2
clone size: .
CDR3 length: 15
J gene: TRBJ2-1
V gene: TRBV28
CDR3 DNA: TGTGCCAGCAGTTTATTGGCGGGGGATTACAATGAGCAGTTCTTC
CDR3 protein: CASSLLAGDYNEQFF

D gene: .
clone size: many
CDR3 length: 14
J gene: TRBJ2-7
V gene: TRBV20-1
CDR3 DNA: TGCAGTGCTTCCCGCGGGACCTCCGGGTACGAGCAGTACTTC
CDR3 protein: CSASRGTSGYEQYF

D gene: .
clone size: few
CDR3 length: 13
J gene: TRBJ1-2
V gene: TRBV11-1
CDR3 DNA: TGTGCCAGCAGCCCTGCCGTTGGCTATGGCTACACCTTC
CDR3 protein: CASSPAVGYGYTF

D gene: .
clone size: .
CDR3 length: 15
J gene: TRBJ1-1
V gene: TRBV12-3/TRBV12-4
CDR3 DNA: TGTGCCAGCAGCCCCGGGACCCCTGGGAGCACTGAAGCTTTCTTT
CDR3 protein: CASSPGTPGSTEAFF

D gene: .
clone size: many
CDR3 length: 14
J gene: TRBJ1-2
V gene: TRBV6-2/TRBV6-3
CDR3 DNA: TGTGCCAGCAGTCTCTACCGGACAACCTATGGCTACACCTTC
CDR3 protein: CASSLYRTTYGYTF

D gene: .
clone size: .
CDR3 length: 15
J gene: TRBJ2-6
V gene: TRBV28
CDR3 DNA: TGTGCCAGCAGTTCGGGTGGATCTGGGGCCAACGTCCTGACTTTC
CDR3 protein: CASSSGGSGANVLTF

D gene: .
clone size: few
CDR3 length: 16
J gene: TRBJ1-3
V gene: TRBV4-2
CDR3 DNA: TGTGCCAGCAGCCAAGAGGGGACGCACTCTGGAAACACCATATATTTT
CDR3 protein: CASSQEGTHSGNTIYF

D gene: .
clone size: .
CDR3 length: 14
J gene: TRBJ2-7
V gene: TRBV2
CDR3 DNA: TGTGCCAGCAGTGAAGCGCTTCGGGGAGGTGAGCAGTACTTC
CDR3 protein: CASSEALRGGEQYF

D gene: TRBD2
clone size: few
CDR3 length: 15
J gene: TRBJ2-5
V gene: TRBV5-1
CDR3 DNA: TGCGCCAGCAGCCCCAGCGGGGGGGCAGGAGAGACCCAGTACTTC
CDR3 protein: CASSPSGGAGETQYF

D gene: .
clone size: few
CDR3 length: 13
J gene: TRBJ1-1
V gene: TRBV7-3
CDR3 DNA: TGTGCCAGCAGCCCAGACACGAACACTGAAGCTTTCTTT
CDR3 protein: CASSPDTNTEAFF

D gene: .
clone size: many
CDR3 length: 12
J gene: TRBJ1-5
V gene: TRBV20-1
CDR3 DNA: TGCAGTGCTGTAGGGGTGGGTCAGCCCCAGCATTTT
CDR3 protein: CSAVGVGQPQHF

D gene: .
clone size: many
CDR3 length: 14
J gene: TRBJ1-6
V gene: TRBV9
CDR3 DNA: TGTGCCAGCAGCGTAGGTCTCTATAATTCACCCCTCCACTTT
CDR3 protein: CASSVGLYNSPLHF

D gene: .
clone size: many
CDR3 length: 11
J gene: TRBJ1-2
V gene: TRBV11-2
CDR3 DNA: TGTGCCAGCAGCCTCGTTTGGAGTGTAGGATTC
CDR3 protein: CASSLVWSVGF

D gene: TRBD1
clone size: many
CDR3 length: 16
J gene: TRBJ2-3
V gene: TRBV7-3
CDR3 DNA: TGTGCCAGCAGCCCGGGACAGGGAGGTCGCACAGATACGCAGTATTTT
CDR3 protein: CASSPGQGGRTDTQYF

D gene: .
clone size: .
CDR3 length: 14
J gene: TRBJ2-1
V gene: TRBV7-2
CDR3 DNA: TGTGCCAGCAGCTTAGCGATGTCCTACAATGAGCAGTTCTTC
CDR3 protein: CASSLAMSYNEQFF

D gene: .
clone size: many
CDR3 length: 17
J gene: TRBJ1-2
V gene: TRBV18
CDR3 DNA: TGTGCCAGCTCACCCTTACCGACAGAGAGCTATGACTATGGCTACACCTTC
CDR3 protein: CASSPLPTESYDYGYTF

D gene: TRBD1
clone size: .
CDR3 length: 17
J gene: TRBJ1-6
V gene: TRBV7-9
CDR3 DNA: TGTGCCAGCAGCCAACCGGGACAGGGGAATCATAATTCACCCCTCCACTTT
CDR3 protein: CASSQPGQGNHNSPLHF

D gene: .
clone size: .
CDR3 length: 12
J gene: TRBJ1-2
V gene: TRBV13
CDR3 DNA: TGTGCCAGCAGCTTAGTCTTCGGTGGCTACACCTTC
CDR3 protein: CASSLVFGGYTF

D gene: TRBD2
clone size: few
CDR3 length: 15
J gene: TRBJ2-1
V gene: TRBV20-1
CDR3 DNA: TGCAGTGCTAGAGATCAGGGACTAGCCACAGCTCGCCAGTTCTTC
CDR3 protein: CSARDQGLATARQFF

D gene: TRBD2
clone size: many
CDR3 length: 15
J gene: TRBJ2-5
V gene: TRBV2
CDR3 DNA: TGTGCCAGCAGTTGGACTAGCGGGGGAGGAGAGACCCAGTACTTC
CDR3 protein: CASSWTSGGGETQYF

D gene: .
clone size: .
CDR3 length: 16
J gene: TRBJ2-4
V gene: TRBV7-8
CDR3 DNA: TGTGCCAGCAGCTTAGCGATCTATCTAGCCAAAAACATTCAGTACTTC
CDR3 protein: CASSLAIYLAKNIQYF

D gene: .
clone size: few
CDR3 length: 14
J gene: TRBJ2-7
V gene: TRBV7-9
CDR3 DNA: TGTGCCAGCAGCTTGGTAGGACGGCCCTACGAGCAGTACTTC
CDR3 protein: CASSLVGRPYEQYF

D gene: .
clone size: few
CDR3 length: 15
J gene: TRBJ2-3
V gene: TRBV11-2
CDR3 DNA: TGTGCCAGCAGCAACCTGCCTGGTAGCACAGATACGCAGTATTTT
CDR3 protein: CASSNLPGSTDTQYF

D gene: .
clone size: few
CDR3 length: 15
J gene: TRBJ2-7
V gene: TRBV20-1
CDR3 DNA: TGCAGTGCTAGTGTAAATTCGGGGTTCTCCTACGAGCAGTACTTC
CDR3 protein: CSASVNSGFSYEQYF

D gene: TRBD1
clone size: .
CDR3 length: 15
J gene: TRBJ2-5
V gene: TRBV20-1
CDR3 DNA: TGCAGTGCTAGTAACAGGGGGGACGGCCAAGAGACCCAGTACTTC
CDR3 protein: CSASNRGDGQETQYF

D gene: TRBD2
clone size: .
CDR3 length: 15
J gene: TRBJ2-7
V gene: TRBV20-1
CDR3 DNA: TGCAGTGCTAGGGCGATAGGGGAGGGATCCTACGAGCAGTACTTC
CDR3 protein: CSARAIGEGSYEQYF

D gene: TRBD1
clone size: many
CDR3 length: 16
J gene: TRBJ1-6
V gene: TRBV5-4
CDR3 DNA: TGTGCCAGCAGCTTGGACGGGGACAGGGCTTTATCACCCCTCCACTTT
CDR3 protein: CASSLDGDRALSPLHF

D gene: .
clone size: .
CDR3 length: 16
J gene: TRBJ1-6
V gene: TRBV5-6
CDR3 DNA: TGTGCCAGCAGCTTGGACGCGAGCTCCTATAATTCACCCCTCCACTTT
CDR3 protein: CASSLDASSYNSPLHF

D gene: .
clone size: few
CDR3 length: 12
J gene: TRBJ1-2
V gene: TRBV29-1
CDR3 DNA: TGCAGCGCCCAGAATCCGTACTATGGCTACACCTTC
CDR3 protein: CSAQNPYYGYTF

D gene: .
clone size: few
CDR3 length: 12
J gene: TRBJ1-2
V gene: TRBV28
CDR3 DNA: TGTGCCAGCGGCTCCTATTCCTATGGCTACACCTTC
CDR3 protein: CASGSYSYGYTF

D gene: TRBD1
clone size: .
CDR3 length: 14
J gene: TRBJ1-1
V gene: TRBV12-3/TRBV12-4
CDR3 DNA: TGTGCCAGCAGTTTGACAGGGAAGAACACTGAAGCTTTCTTT
CDR3 protein: CASSLTGKNTEAFF

D gene: TRBD1
clone size: few
CDR3 length: 15
J gene: TRBJ2-5
V gene: TRBV7-2
CDR3 DNA: TGTGCCAGCAGCTTAGCACAGGGGGCCCAAGAGACCCAGTACTTC
CDR3 protein: CASSLAQGAQETQYF

D gene: .
clone size: .
CDR3 length: 16
J gene: TRBJ2-2
V gene: TRBV4-3
CDR3 DNA: TGCGCCAGCAGCCCCAGGCCGGGGCCGACCACCGGGGAGCTGTTTTTT
CDR3 protein: CASSPRPGPTTGELFF

D gene: .
clone size: .
CDR3 length: 15
J gene: TRBJ1-2
V gene: TRBV12-3/TRBV12-4
CDR3 DNA: TGTGCCAGCAGTCCAGAGGGGGTTAATGGCTATGGCTACACCTTC
CDR3 protein: CASSPEGVNGYGYTF

D gene: TRBD1
clone size: .
CDR3 length: 11
J gene: TRBJ1-2
V gene: TRBV29-1
CDR3 DNA: TGCAGCGTTGCCAGGGGGCTTGGCTACACCTTC
CDR3 protein: CSVARGLGYTF

D gene: .
clone size: .
CDR3 length: 14
J gene: TRBJ2-5
V gene: TRBV11-3
CDR3 DNA: TGTGCCAGCAGCTTAGGCGCCCGCAAAGAGACCCAGTACTTC
CDR3 protein: CASSLGARKETQYF

D gene: .
clone size: .
CDR3 length: 13
J gene: TRBJ1-1
V gene: TRBV7-3
CDR3 DNA: TGTGCCAGCAGCTTAACAGGCTTCACTGAAGCTTTCTTT
CDR3 protein: CASSLTGFTEAFF

D gene: .
clone size: few
CDR3 length: 15
J gene: TRBJ2-3
V gene: TRBV4-3
CDR3 DNA: TGCGCCAGCAGTCTAGGAGTTACTAGCACAGATACGCAGTATTTT
CDR3 protein: CASSLGVTSTDTQYF

D gene: TRBD1
clone size: .
CDR3 length: 11
J gene: TRBJ2-1
V gene: TRBV5-1
CDR3 DNA: TGCGCCAGCAGGGTGGACAGGGAGGAGTTCTTC
CDR3 protein: CASRVDREEFF

D gene: .
clone size: few
CDR3 length: 14
J gene: TRBJ1-3
V gene: TRBV20-1
CDR3 DNA: TGCAGTGCTAGAGAATACTTGCGCGGAAACACCATATATTTT
CDR3 protein: CSAREYLRGNTIYF

D gene: .
clone size: .
CDR3 length: 14
J gene: TRBJ1-2
V gene: TRBV21-1
CDR3 DNA: TGTGCCAGCAGCGGGCAGGGTCCCCTCTATGGCTACACCTTC
CDR3 protein: CASSGQGPLYGYTF

D gene: .
clone size: few
CDR3 length: 12
J gene: TRBJ1-6
V gene: TRBV20-1
CDR3 DNA: TGCAGTGCTAGACAGCTGACGACACCCCTCCACTTT
CDR3 protein: CSARQLTTPLHF

D gene: .
clone size: many
CDR3 length: 16
J gene: TRBJ2-5
V gene: TRBV5-1
CDR3 DNA: TGCGCCAGCAGCTTGATGGGAAGGGGGAGGCAAGAGACCCAGTACTTC
CDR3 protein: CASSLMGRGRQETQYF

D gene: TRBD1
clone size: many
CDR3 length: 19
J gene: TRBJ2-6
V gene: TRBV7-6
CDR3 DNA: TGTGCCAGCAGCTACAACCCGGGACAGAGCCTCTCTGGGGCCAACGTCCTGACTTTC
CDR3 protein: CASSYNPGQSLSGANVLTF

D gene: TRBD1
clone size: few
CDR3 length: 15
J gene: TRBJ2-1
V gene: TRBV5-1
CDR3 DNA: TGCGCCAGCAGCTTGCGTCAGGGGGCGGTAGATGAGCAGTTCTTC
CDR3 protein: CASSLRQGAVDEQFF

D gene: .
clone size: .
CDR3 length: 13
J gene: TRBJ2-3
V gene: TRBV5-1
CDR3 DNA: TGCGCCAGCAGCTTCCAGACCACAGATACGCAGTATTTT
CDR3 protein: CASSFQTTDTQYF

D gene: .
clone size: many
CDR3 length: 12
J gene: TRBJ2-3
V gene: TRBV5-1
CDR3 DNA: TGCGCCAGCAGGTATAGCACAGATACGCAGTATTTT
CDR3 protein: CASRYSTDTQYF

D gene: TRBD1
clone size: .
CDR3 length: 12
J gene: TRBJ2-2
V gene: TRBV6-2/TRBV6-3
CDR3 DNA: TGTGCCAGCAGGAGGGACAGGGGGTACCTGTTTTTT
CDR3 protein: CASRRDRGYLFF

D gene: .
clone size: .
CDR3 length: 15
J gene: TRBJ1-5
V gene: TRBV12-3/TRBV12-4
CDR3 DNA: TGTGCCAGCAGTTTCTTAGGGGCCCCGAATCAGCCCCAGCATTTT
CDR3 protein: CASSFLGAPNQPQHF

D gene: .
clone size: .
CDR3 length: 14
J gene: TRBJ2-7
V gene: TRBV5-5
CDR3 DNA: TGTGCCAGCAGCTTGACAGTTACGAACTACGAGCAGTACTTC
CDR3 protein: CASSLTVTNYEQYF